A selection of T cell receptor beta chains follows, all from one sample in a study of blood T cells in healthy people across ages. MiXCR, applied by TCRdb to the 5' RACE reads, yields one record per CDR3 protein. The profile covers around 580,000 distinct CDR3 sequences, with roughly 48% appearing a single time and approximately 25% taken by the ten largest. Source material: blood. These receptors were obtained from an older man in good health. Each CDR3 is given with its conserved first and last residue. Each record gives: CDR3 protein, V gene, J gene.

cdr3_aa: CSATRAAAYEQYF; v_call: TRBV20-1; j_call: TRBJ2-7
cdr3_aa: CASSAGGPVEQFF; v_call: TRBV27; j_call: TRBJ2-1
cdr3_aa: CASSRLTSGNYEQYF; v_call: TRBV7-2; j_call: TRBJ2-7
cdr3_aa: CSASRPPTDTQYF; v_call: TRBV29-1; j_call: TRBJ2-3
cdr3_aa: CASSQDLATRETQYF; v_call: TRBV3-1; j_call: TRBJ2-5
cdr3_aa: CASSQAYRNNEQFF; v_call: TRBV14; j_call: TRBJ2-1
cdr3_aa: CSAREVSVGTQYF; v_call: TRBV20-1; j_call: TRBJ2-3
cdr3_aa: CGVERDRSYNEQFF; v_call: TRBV29-1; j_call: TRBJ2-1
cdr3_aa: CASSYPAPVPVNTEAFF; v_call: TRBV6-6; j_call: TRBJ1-1
cdr3_aa: CASSRDRGTTDTQYF; v_call: TRBV4-1; j_call: TRBJ2-3
cdr3_aa: CASSLGLAAHNEQFF; v_call: TRBV5-1; j_call: TRBJ2-1
cdr3_aa: CASRMGTGELFF; v_call: TRBV6-5; j_call: TRBJ2-2
cdr3_aa: CASTLPGQGVNEQYF; v_call: TRBV6-6; j_call: -
cdr3_aa: CASSTGDRGNSPLHF; v_call: TRBV7-9; j_call: TRBJ1-6
cdr3_aa: CASSQVPTGPYGYTF; v_call: TRBV4-3; j_call: TRBJ1-2
cdr3_aa: CASSQESGTGYNSPLHF; v_call: TRBV4-3; j_call: TRBJ1-6
cdr3_aa: CSAGTSGTSRYEQFF; v_call: TRBV20-1; j_call: TRBJ2-1
cdr3_aa: CASSNGTGGYSEQYF; v_call: TRBV21-1; j_call: TRBJ2-7
cdr3_aa: CASSAGLSQETQYF; v_call: TRBV5-1; j_call: TRBJ2-5
cdr3_aa: CSVTGFTDTQYF; v_call: TRBV29-1; j_call: TRBJ2-3
cdr3_aa: CASSSATGFPGANVLTF; v_call: TRBV5-6; j_call: TRBJ2-6
cdr3_aa: CASRQGGSSYNSPLHF; v_call: TRBV27; j_call: TRBJ1-6
cdr3_aa: CASSRGTVNSPLHF; v_call: TRBV7-2; j_call: TRBJ1-6
cdr3_aa: CATSEGLAGGWANVLTF; v_call: TRBV24-1; j_call: TRBJ2-6
cdr3_aa: CSARVMAEGANVLTF; v_call: TRBV20-1; j_call: TRBJ2-6
cdr3_aa: CASKDRATDTQYF; v_call: TRBV2; j_call: TRBJ2-3
cdr3_aa: CASSVGGSGNEQFF; v_call: TRBV9; j_call: TRBJ2-1
cdr3_aa: CALETESTDTQYF; v_call: TRBV2; j_call: TRBJ2-3
cdr3_aa: CASGLDADTQYF; v_call: TRBV7-6; j_call: TRBJ2-3
cdr3_aa: CASSLQTSSYNEQYF; v_call: TRBV7-3; j_call: -
cdr3_aa: CASSLARVGTGTDTQYF; v_call: TRBV7-2; j_call: TRBJ2-3
cdr3_aa: CASGPGQIQETQYF; v_call: TRBV27; j_call: TRBJ2-5
cdr3_aa: CASSVAGELGEQFF; v_call: TRBV9; j_call: TRBJ2-1
cdr3_aa: CSASPEETQYF; v_call: TRBV20-1; j_call: TRBJ2-5
cdr3_aa: CASSPGQTDTQYF; v_call: TRBV7-8; j_call: TRBJ2-3
cdr3_aa: CASSLDSSASGANVLTF; v_call: TRBV7-2; j_call: TRBJ2-6
cdr3_aa: CASSEYSSGRRNIQYF; v_call: TRBV10-2; j_call: TRBJ2-4
cdr3_aa: CSVVPGGRETQYF; v_call: TRBV29-1; j_call: TRBJ2-5
cdr3_aa: CASRKGPSTYNEQFF; v_call: TRBV7-2; j_call: TRBJ2-1
cdr3_aa: CASSFSTGGQETQYF; v_call: TRBV7-2; j_call: TRBJ2-5
cdr3_aa: CGARLAEDNEQFF; v_call: TRBV29-1; j_call: TRBJ2-1
cdr3_aa: CASSPVTSGRPGADTQYF; v_call: TRBV6-6; j_call: TRBJ2-3
cdr3_aa: CASSESGLQTGAHF; v_call: TRBV6-1; j_call: TRBJ1-5
cdr3_aa: CASGQGLAGYEQYF; v_call: TRBV7-9; j_call: TRBJ2-7
cdr3_aa: CSVEEDYSYNEQYF; v_call: TRBV29-1; j_call: TRBJ2-5
cdr3_aa: CASSYSIQAGGSYEQYF; v_call: TRBV6-6; j_call: TRBJ2-7